What follows are 14 T cell receptor beta chains derived from one specimen sequenced in a study of T-cell reconstitution after alpha-beta-depleted transplantation in children listed by TCRdb under 2016. The treatment or condition label of this sample denotes: allogeneic hematopoietic cell transplantation with graft depleted of TCRalphabeta T cells and CD19 B cells. Receptor libraries were prepared by PCR. TCRdb shows the sequencer as Illumina HiSeq 2500. Molecular barcoding was employed in the preparation of TCR libraries, with unique molecular identifiers being used to normalize TCRbeta repertoire quantification. TCRdb reran the public reads through fastp at Q25 and MiXCR, keeping productive beta chains. Every CDR3 protein is listed once, alongside the most common genes and DNA of its rows. In all, the sample holds just over 950,000 distinct CDR3 sequences, and around 30% of those were seen once. The top ten hold around 30% of the sample.

The sample consisted of PBMCs, mostly from graft donor cells, taken 360 days after TCRalphabeta/CD19-depleted stem cell transplant. The receptors were sampled from a boy less than two years old who had a stem cell transplant for SCID, so the T cells may come from the graft donor.

This chain links TRBV13 with TRBJ2-1; 10 nucleotides line up with TRBD2. Trimming at V came to 3 bases and at J to 7 bases, leaving 6 bases not matched to a gene. The CDR3 covers 15 residues. In germline, CDR1 is PRHDT, CDR2 FYEKMQ (reference sequence). The CDR3 coding sequence is TGTGCCAGCAGCTTTGTCCCTAGCGGGGGTAATGAGCAGTTCTTC. Translating it yields CASSFVPSGGNEQFF.

This clonotype turned up a few times. The chain has TRBV18 and TRBJ2-7; no clear D. From germline, CDR1 is KGHSH and CDR2 LQKENI. This CDR3 comprises 16 residues. The ends were cut back, 6 bases at V and 4 bases at J, with 22 bases in the middle. The CDR3 reads CASSPSPRPRPYEQYF. CDR3 nucleotides: TGTGCCAGCTCCCCTAGTCCCCGGCCCCGTCCTTACGAGCAGTACTTC.

The table lists this clonotype with many counts. The rearrangement joins TRBV5-4 to TRBJ2-2; TRBD1 agrees at 8 bases. The germline gives CDR1 SGHNT, CDR2 YYREEE (reference sequence). Trimming at V came to 4 bases and at J to 3 bases, leaving 14 bases not matched to a gene. The CDR3 covers 18 residues. The CDR3 nucleotides are TGTGCCAGCAGCCCGGGACAGGTGGACCGTCCGTACACCGGGGAGCTGTTTTTT. This encodes CASSPGQVDRPYTGELFF.

This clonotype was detected only a few times. This chain connects TRBV29-1 to TRBJ1-2; no clear D gene. CDR1 and CDR2 (germline): SQVTM, ANQGSEA. V was pared by 7 bases and J by 2 bases, with 8 bases between. The CDR3 extends over 11 amino acids. DNA of the CDR3: TGCAGCGCCCAAAAGAACTATGGCTACACCTTC. It yields the protein CSAQKNYGYTF.

There are a few counts of this clonotype. V usage is TRBV27 and J usage is TRBJ2-1; 9 bases align to TRBD1. After removal of 5 bases from V and 9 bases from J, the junction contained 8 bases not matched to a gene. Germline V lookup: CDR1 MNHEY, CDR2 SMNVEV (reference sequence). The CDR3 consists of 14 residues. The DNA for the CDR3 is TGTGCCAGCAGTCAACAGGGGGCGGCCGGTGAGCAGTTCTTC. This codes for CASSQQGAAGEQFF.

In its sample, this clonotype was seen once. The J gene is TRBJ2-2, the V gene TRBV18; 9 bases agree with TRBD1. Trimming at V came to 0 bases and at J to 5 bases, leaving 19 bases not matched to a gene. The CDR3 is 21 amino acids. The germline CDR1 and CDR2 sequences are KGHSH and LQKENI. CDR3 sequence: CASSPPWDREGEARRTGELFF. Written as DNA, the CDR3 is TGTGCCAGCTCACCACCTTGGGACAGGGAAGGAGAGGCTAGGAGGACCGGGGAGCTGTTTTTT.

This clonotype was seen a few times. The genes are TRBV12-3 or TRBV12-4 and TRBJ2-4; 9 bases map to TRBD1. The CDR3 loop spans 16 amino acids. V lost 1 base to trimming and J lost 1 base; unmatched junction nucleotides: 2. The CDR3 region has the DNA TGTGCCAGCAGTTTAGGGGGGACAGGGGCCAAAAACATTCAGTACTTC. The encoded protein is CASSLGGTGAKNIQYF.

The rearrangement joins TRBV15 to TRBJ2-3, with 9 bases matching TRBD2. The germline CDR1 and CDR2 sequences are LNHNV and YYDKDF (reference sequence). Losses at the gene ends were 0 bases for V and 5 bases for J; bases not matched to a gene: 6. This CDR3 spans 16 amino acids. The DNA for the CDR3 is TGTGCCACCAGCAGAGAGGCGGGGGGGCTAGGAGATACGCAGTATTTT. This encodes CATSREAGGLGDTQYF.

J is TRBJ2-7 and V is TRBV29-1; TRBD2 might be the D (6 bases). The V gene lost 7 bases and the J gene lost 6 bases, with 10 bases spanning the gap. The CDR3 runs to 10 residues. Germline V CDR1 and CDR2: SQVTM, ANQGSEA. The CDR3 sequence: CSAGSGEQYF. The CDR3, as DNA: TGCAGCGCCGGTAGCGGCGAGCAGTACTTC.

J is TRBJ1-6 and V is TRBV4-3; D remains unclear. V was clipped by 0 bases and J by 11 bases, with 8 bases between them. This CDR3 comprises 13 residues. CDR1 and CDR2 from the germline V gene are LGHNA and YSLEER. The CDR3 here is CASSQDREAPLHF. The CDR3, as DNA: TGCGCCAGCAGCCAAGATCGTGAGGCACCCCTCCACTTT.

The chain combines TRBV6-1 with TRBJ2-3; D might be TRBD2 (5 bases). The CDR3 spans 16 residues. Deletions cut 4 bases from V and 1 base from J, with 15 bases between. Per the germline V gene, CDR1 is MNHNS and CDR2 is SASEGT. In nucleotides, the CDR3 is TGTGCCAGCAGTGGTCTCGGACTCGATGGCACAGATACGCAGTATTTT. Protein sequence: CASSGLGLDGTDTQYF.

This rearrangement joins TRBV30 to TRBJ2-1; D is uncertain. The CDR3 loop spans 14 amino acids. V was trimmed by 4 bases and J by 2 bases, leaving 12 bases between them. Germline-derived CDR1 and CDR2 are GTSNPN and SVGIG (reference sequence). DNA of the CDR3: TGTGCCTGGACTTGGCAAGGAACCTACAATGAGCAGTTCTTC. It yields the protein CAWTWQGTYNEQFF.

V and J are TRBV15 and TRBJ1-4, with unresolved D. The CDR3 has 17 residues. Germline V gives CDR1 LNHNV, CDR2 YYDKDF (reference sequence). V lost 0 bases and J lost 4, with 15 bases in between. CDR3 in DNA: TGTGCCACCAGCAGAGATGGGTACGGAGCTCATAATGAAAAACTGTTTTTT. Amino acids: CATSRDGYGAHNEKLFF.

V usage is TRBV20-1 and J usage is TRBJ2-3; D is ambiguous. V lost 3 bases and J 0 bases, leaving 7 bases between the germline ends. This CDR3 is 13 amino acids long. The V gene's germline CDR1 is DFQATT and CDR2 SNEGSKA (reference sequence). The CDR3 here is CSASIMSTDTQYF. CDR3 DNA: TGCAGTGCTAGTATTATGAGCACAGATACGCAGTATTTT.